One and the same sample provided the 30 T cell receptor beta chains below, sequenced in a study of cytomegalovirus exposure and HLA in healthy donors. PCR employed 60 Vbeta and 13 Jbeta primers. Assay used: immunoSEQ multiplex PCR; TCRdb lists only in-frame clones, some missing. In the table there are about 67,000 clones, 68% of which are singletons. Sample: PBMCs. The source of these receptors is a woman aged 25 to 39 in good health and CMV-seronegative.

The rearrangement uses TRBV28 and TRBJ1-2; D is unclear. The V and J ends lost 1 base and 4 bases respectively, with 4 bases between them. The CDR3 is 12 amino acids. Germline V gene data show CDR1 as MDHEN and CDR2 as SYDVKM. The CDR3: CASSLSSYGYTF. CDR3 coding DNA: TGTGCCAGCAGTTTATCCAGCTATGGCTACACCTTC.

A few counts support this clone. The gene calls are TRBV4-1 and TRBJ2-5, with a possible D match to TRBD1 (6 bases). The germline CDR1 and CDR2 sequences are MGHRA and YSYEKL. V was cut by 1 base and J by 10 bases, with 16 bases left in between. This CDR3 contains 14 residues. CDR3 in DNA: TGCGCCAGCAGCCAAGTCGAGGACAGCAAAGGCCAGTACTTC. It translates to CASSQVEDSKGQYF.

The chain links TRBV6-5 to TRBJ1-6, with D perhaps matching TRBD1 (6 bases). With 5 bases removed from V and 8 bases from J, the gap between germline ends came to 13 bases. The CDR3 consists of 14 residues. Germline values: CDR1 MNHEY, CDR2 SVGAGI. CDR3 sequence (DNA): TGTGCCAGCAGTGAAAGGGGGGGAGATTCACCCCTCCACTTT. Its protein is CASSERGGDSPLHF.

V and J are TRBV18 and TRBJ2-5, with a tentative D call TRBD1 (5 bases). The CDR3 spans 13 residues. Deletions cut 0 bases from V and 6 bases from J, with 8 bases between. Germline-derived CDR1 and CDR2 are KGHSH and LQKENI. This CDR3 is CASSPPRVKTQYF. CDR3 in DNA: TGTGCCAGCTCACCACCCAGGGTAAAGACCCAGTACTTC.

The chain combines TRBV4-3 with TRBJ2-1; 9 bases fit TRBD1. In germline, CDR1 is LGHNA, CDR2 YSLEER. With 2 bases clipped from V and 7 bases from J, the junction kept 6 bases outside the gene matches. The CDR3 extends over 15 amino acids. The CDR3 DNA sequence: TGCGCCAGCAGCCAATCCCCGGGACAGGGTAATGAGCAGTTCTTC. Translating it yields CASSQSPGQGNEQFF.

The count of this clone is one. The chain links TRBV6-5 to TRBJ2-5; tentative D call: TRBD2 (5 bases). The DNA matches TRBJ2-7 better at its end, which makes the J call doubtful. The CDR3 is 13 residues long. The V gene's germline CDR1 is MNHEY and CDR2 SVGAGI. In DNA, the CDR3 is TGTGCCAGCAGAGTCCAGACGGGGTACGAGCAGTACTTC. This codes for CASRVQTGYEQYF.

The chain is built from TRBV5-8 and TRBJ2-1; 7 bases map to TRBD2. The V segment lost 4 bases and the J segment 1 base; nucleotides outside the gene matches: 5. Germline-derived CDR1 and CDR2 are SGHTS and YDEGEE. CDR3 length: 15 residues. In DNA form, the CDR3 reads TGTGCCAGCAGCCCCACTAGCGTGTCCTACAATGAGCAGTTCTTC. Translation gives CASSPTSVSYNEQFF.

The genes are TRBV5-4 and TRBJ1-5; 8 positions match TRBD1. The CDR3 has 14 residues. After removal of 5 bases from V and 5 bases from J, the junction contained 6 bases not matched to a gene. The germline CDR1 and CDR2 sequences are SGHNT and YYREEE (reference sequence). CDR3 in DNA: TGTGCCAGCAGATATGACAGGGGCGATCAGCCCCAGCATTTT. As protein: CASRYDRGDQPQHF.

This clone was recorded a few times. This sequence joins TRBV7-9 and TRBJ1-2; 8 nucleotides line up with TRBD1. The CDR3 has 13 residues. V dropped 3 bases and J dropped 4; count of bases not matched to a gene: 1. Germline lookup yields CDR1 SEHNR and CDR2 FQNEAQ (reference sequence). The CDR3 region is CASSFGTGYGYTF. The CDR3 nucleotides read TGTGCCAGCAGCTTCGGGACAGGCTATGGCTACACCTTC.

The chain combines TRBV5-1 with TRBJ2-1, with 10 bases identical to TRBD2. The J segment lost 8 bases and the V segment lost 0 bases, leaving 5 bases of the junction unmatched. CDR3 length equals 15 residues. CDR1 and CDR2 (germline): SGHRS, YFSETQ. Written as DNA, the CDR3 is TGCGCCAGCAGCTTGGAGGCAGCGGGGGGGCATGAGCAGTTCTTC. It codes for CASSLEAAGGHEQFF.

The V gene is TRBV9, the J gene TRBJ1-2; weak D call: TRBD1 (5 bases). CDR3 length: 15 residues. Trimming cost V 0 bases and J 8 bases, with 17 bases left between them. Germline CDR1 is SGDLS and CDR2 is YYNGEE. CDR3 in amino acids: CASSVDPRAIGGYTF. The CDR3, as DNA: TGTGCCAGCAGCGTAGATCCCAGGGCGATTGGGGGCTACACCTTC.

Here the CDR3 reads CASSPYDRPYEQYF. CDR3 in DNA: TGTGCCAGCAGCCCATACGACAGGCCCTACGAGCAGTACTTC. The genes are TRBV11-2 and TRBJ2-7; TRBD1 might be the D (6 bases). This CDR3 comprises 14 residues. CDR1 is SGHAT and CDR2 is FQNNGV in the germline V gene. V gave up 5 bases and J gave up 2 bases, with 13 bases separating them.

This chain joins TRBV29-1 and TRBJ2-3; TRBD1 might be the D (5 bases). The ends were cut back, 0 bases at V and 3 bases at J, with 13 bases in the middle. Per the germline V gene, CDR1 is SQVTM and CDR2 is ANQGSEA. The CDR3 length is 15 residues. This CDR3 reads CSVEERGLRTDTQYF. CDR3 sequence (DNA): TGCAGCGTTGAAGAAAGGGGATTAAGGACAGATACGCAGTATTTT.

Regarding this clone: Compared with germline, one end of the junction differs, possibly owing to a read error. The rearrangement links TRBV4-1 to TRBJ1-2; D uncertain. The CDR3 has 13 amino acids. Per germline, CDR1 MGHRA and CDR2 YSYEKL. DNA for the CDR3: TGTGCCAGCAGCCCCGACTACGACTATGGCTACACCTTC. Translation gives CASSPDYDYGYTF.

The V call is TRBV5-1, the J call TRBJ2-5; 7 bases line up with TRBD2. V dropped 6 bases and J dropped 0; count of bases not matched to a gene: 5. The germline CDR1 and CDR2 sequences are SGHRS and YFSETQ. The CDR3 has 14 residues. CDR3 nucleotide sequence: TGCGCCAGCACAATGGGGGGGAACCAAGAGACCCAGTACTTC. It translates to CASTMGGNQETQYF.

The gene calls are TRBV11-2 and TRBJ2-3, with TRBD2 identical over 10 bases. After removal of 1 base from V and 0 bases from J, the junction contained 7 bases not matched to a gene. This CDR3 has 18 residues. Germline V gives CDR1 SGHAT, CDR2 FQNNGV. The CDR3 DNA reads TGTGCCAGCAGCTTAGGTCTAGCGGGGGCCTTTAGCACAGATACGCAGTATTTT. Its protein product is CASSLGLAGAFSTDTQYF.

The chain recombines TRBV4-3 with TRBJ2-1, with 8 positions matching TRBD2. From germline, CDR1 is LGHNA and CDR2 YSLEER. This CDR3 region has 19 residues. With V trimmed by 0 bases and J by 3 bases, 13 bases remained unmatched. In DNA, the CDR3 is TGCGCCAGCAGCCAAGAGACGGTGGAGTCGGGGGGGGTCTACAATGAGCAGTTCTTC. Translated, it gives CASSQETVESGGVYNEQFF.

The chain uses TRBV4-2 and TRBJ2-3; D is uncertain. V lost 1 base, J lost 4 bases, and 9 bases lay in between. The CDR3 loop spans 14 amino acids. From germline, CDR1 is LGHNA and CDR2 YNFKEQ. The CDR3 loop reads CASSQGAQSDTQYF. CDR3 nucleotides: TGTGCCAGCAGCCAAGGGGCCCAGTCAGATACGCAGTATTTT.

In DNA form, the CDR3 reads TGTGCCAGCAGTTACTCGGCGGGGACCGGGGAGCTGTTTTTT. Translated, it gives CASSYSAGTGELFF. The gene calls are TRBV6-5 and TRBJ2-2; D is possibly TRBD2 (6 bases). V was shortened by 0 bases and J by 5 bases, with 7 bases between the two germline ends. The CDR3 length is 14 residues. Germline V gives CDR1 MNHEY, CDR2 SVGAGI.

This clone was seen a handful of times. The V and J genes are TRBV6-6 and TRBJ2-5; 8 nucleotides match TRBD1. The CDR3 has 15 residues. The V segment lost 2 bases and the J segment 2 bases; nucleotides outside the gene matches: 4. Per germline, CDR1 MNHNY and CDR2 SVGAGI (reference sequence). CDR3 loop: CASSYRQGRQETQYF. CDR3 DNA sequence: TGTGCCAGCAGTTACCGACAGGGGAGACAAGAGACCCAGTACTTC.

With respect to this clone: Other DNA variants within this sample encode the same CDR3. CDR3 DNA: TGCGCCAGCAGCCAAGAAGGAGCGGGGGCCAAGAATGAGCAGTTCTTC. It yields the protein CASSQEGAGAKNEQFF. The V call is TRBV4-3, the J call TRBJ2-1; 8 nucleotides align to TRBD2. The CDR3 has 16 amino acids. The ends lost 0 bases at V and 7 bases at J; junction bases unmatched: 8. Germline CDR1 is LGHNA and CDR2 is YSLEER.

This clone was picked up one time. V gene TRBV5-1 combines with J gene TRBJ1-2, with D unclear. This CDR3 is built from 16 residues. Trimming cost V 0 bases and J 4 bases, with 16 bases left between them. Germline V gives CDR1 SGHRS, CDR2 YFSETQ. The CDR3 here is CASSLERGASSYGYTF. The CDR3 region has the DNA TGCGCCAGCAGCTTGGAACGAGGAGCCTCTTCCTATGGCTACACCTTC.

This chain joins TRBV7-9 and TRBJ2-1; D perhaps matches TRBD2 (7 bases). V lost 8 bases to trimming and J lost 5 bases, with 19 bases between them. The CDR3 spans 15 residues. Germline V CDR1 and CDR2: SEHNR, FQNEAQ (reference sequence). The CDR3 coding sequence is TGTGCCAGCTTCCCCTGGGGGGGGCGGCACAATGAGCAGTTCTTC. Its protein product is CASFPWGGRHNEQFF.

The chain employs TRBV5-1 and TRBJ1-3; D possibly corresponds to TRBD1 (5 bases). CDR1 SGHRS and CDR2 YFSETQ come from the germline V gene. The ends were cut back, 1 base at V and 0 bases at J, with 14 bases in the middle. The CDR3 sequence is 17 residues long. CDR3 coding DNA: TGCGCCAGCAGCTTGAATCCAGGGCTTTTCTCTGGAAACACCATATATTTT. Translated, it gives CASSLNPGLFSGNTIYF.

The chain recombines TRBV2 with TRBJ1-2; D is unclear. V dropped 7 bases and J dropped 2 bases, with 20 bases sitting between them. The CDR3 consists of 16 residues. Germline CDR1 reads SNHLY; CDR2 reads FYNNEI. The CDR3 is CASTGQRSLYNYGYTF. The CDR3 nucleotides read TGTGCCAGCACGGGTCAACGATCACTTTACAACTATGGCTACACCTTC.

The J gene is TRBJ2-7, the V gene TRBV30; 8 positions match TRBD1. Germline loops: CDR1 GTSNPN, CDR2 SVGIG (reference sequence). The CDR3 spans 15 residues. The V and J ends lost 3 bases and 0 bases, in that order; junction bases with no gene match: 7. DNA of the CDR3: TGTGCCTGGAGGAAAACAGGGGGTGCCTCCTACGAGCAGTACTTC. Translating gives CAWRKTGGASYEQYF.

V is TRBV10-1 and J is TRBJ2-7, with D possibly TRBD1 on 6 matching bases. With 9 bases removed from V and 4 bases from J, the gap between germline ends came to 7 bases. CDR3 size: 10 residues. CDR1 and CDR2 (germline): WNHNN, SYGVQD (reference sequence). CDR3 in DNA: TGCGCCAGAACAGGGTACGAGCAGTACTTC. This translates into CARTGYEQYF.

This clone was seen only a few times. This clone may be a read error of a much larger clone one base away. The CDR3 DNA reads as TGCGCCGGCAGCTTGGGAGACAGTTCTGAAGCTTTCTTT. Protein product: CAGSLGDSSEAFF. This chain joins TRBV5-1 and TRBJ1-1; D perhaps matches TRBD1 (5 bases). The CDR3 sequence is 13 residues long. CDR1 is SGHRS and CDR2 is YFSETQ in the germline V gene.

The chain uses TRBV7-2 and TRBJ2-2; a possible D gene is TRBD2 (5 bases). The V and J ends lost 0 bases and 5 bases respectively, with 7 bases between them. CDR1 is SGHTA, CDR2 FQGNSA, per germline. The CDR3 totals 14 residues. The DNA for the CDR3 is TGTGCCAGCAGCTTAGCACGCGGGACCGGGGAGCTGTTTTTT. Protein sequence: CASSLARGTGELFF.

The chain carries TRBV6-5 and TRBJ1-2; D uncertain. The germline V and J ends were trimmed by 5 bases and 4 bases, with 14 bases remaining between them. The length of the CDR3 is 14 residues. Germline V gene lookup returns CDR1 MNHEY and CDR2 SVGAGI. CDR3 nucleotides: TGTGCCAGCAGTAGGACTGTGGGCAGCTATGGCTACACCTTC. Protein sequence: CASSRTVGSYGYTF.